This T cell receptor beta chain is drawn from a study of cytomegalovirus exposure and HLA in healthy donors. Study outcomes and limitations: Most TCR sequences were seen very rarely across donors, but some public TCRs occurred in many. In a later analysis, specific HLA alleles were associated with approximately 16,000 TCR beta sequences at a 0.05 false discovery rate. Specificity of a few CMV-associated chains for CMV antigens was verified in vitro.

The V gene end was trimmed by 6 bases and the J gene end by 1 base; junction bases not matched to a gene: 17. This CDR3 has 18 amino acids. CDR1 and CDR2 from the germline V gene are LNHDA and SQIVND (reference sequence). PCR primers comprised 60 Vbeta and 13 Jbeta primers. Sequenced by immunoSEQ multiplex PCR; TCRdb stores in-frame clones only, minus some. The sample has about 48,000 clones; the top ten hold about 6%. Points on this clone: The antigen is not known.

The clonotype originates from a male donor in good health and CMV-seropositive. The chain recombines TRBV19 with TRBJ1-1; TRBD1 matches at 7 bases. The sample consisted of PBMCs. The CDR3 sequence: CASSRWVQGEFWNTEAFF. The CDR3 DNA reads as TGTGCCAGTAGCCGATGGGTGCAGGGGGAATTTTGGAACACTGAAGCTTTCTTT.